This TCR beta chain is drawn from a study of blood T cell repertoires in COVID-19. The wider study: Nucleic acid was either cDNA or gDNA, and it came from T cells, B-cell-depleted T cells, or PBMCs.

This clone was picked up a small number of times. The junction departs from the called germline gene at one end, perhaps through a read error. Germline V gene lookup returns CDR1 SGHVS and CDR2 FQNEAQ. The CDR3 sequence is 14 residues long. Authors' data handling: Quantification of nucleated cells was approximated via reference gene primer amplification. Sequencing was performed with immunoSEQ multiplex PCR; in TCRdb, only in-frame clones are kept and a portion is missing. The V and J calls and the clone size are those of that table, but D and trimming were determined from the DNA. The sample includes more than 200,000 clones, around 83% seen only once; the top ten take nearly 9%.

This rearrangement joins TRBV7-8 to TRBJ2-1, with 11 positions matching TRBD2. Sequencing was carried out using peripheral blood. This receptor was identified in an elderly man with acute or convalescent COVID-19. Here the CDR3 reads CASSVAGGANEQFF. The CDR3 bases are TGTGCCAGCAGCGTAGCGGGAGGGGCCAATGAGCAGTTCTTC.